This T cell receptor (beta chain) was observed in a study of T cell responses to AZD1222 COVID-19 vaccine. Study results and caveats: Among the donors, most were white British and more were female, and clonal diversity was possibly underestimated. At baseline, seropositivity was found in only a handful of AZD1222 recipients.

Germline CDR1 and CDR2: LNHDA and SQIVND (reference sequence). V lost 5 bases to trimming and J lost 0 bases; unmatched junction nucleotides: 9. The CDR3 length is 17 residues. Notes on this clone: Its cognate antigen is unknown.

Produced via immunoSEQ multiplex PCR; TCRdb's table is partial and in-frame only. The repertoire holds 95,000 to 110,000 clones, about nine tenths seen once, with more than 8% in the top ten. The origin of this receptor is an adult who received the AZD1222 COVID-19 vaccine. Material: peripheral blood, obtained 28 days after the second AZD1222 dose. The chain combines TRBV19 with TRBJ2-7, with 11 bases fitting TRBD2. The CDR3 reads CASSLGTSGETSYEQYF. Written as DNA, the CDR3 is TGTGCCAGTAGTCTCGGGACTAGCGGTGAAACCTCCTACGAGCAGTACTTC.